The next 15 T cell receptor beta chains were all read from a single sample in a study of control samples from healthy donors and cancer patients (dated by TCRdb to 2019 to 2021). Library prep was done by the immunoSEQ multiplex PCR assay. Entries here come from immuneACCESS through TCRdb and include only in-frame sequences with V and J called. Some clones fail to appear in such tables; in the studies checked, an unresolved V gene covers under half of the shortfall, and the cause of the remainder is unknown. For this sample the table gives about 160,000 clones, of which over 90% were detected only once. In total, the top ten clones hold 0.85% to 1.3% of the sample. Sequences were obtained from blood. These receptors all come from a woman in her twenties or thirties in good health.

This chain's CDR3 is CASSLASGSNTEAFF. The CDR3 nucleotides read TGTGCCAGCAGCTTAGCGTCGGGTTCGAACACTGAAGCTTTCTTT. V gene TRBV11-2 combines with J gene TRBJ1-1; D unresolved. CDR1 and CDR2 (germline): SGHAT, FQNNGV. The V and J ends lost 1 base and 1 base respectively, with 10 bases between them. The CDR3 totals 15 residues.

This chain uses TRBV27 with TRBJ2-1; possible D gene TRBD1, 5 bases. The CDR3 has 13 amino acids. The V gene's germline CDR1 is MNHEY and CDR2 SMNVEV (reference sequence). Trimming shortened V by 7 bases and J by 9 bases, and 16 bases separated the two germline ends. For the CDR3, the DNA is TGTGCCAGCACCCAAGTGGGGCTAGGTGAGCAGTTCTTC. Protein product: CASTQVGLGEQFF.

This chain joins TRBV19 and TRBJ2-6; D is undetermined. This CDR3 comprises 18 residues. V dropped 5 bases and J dropped 0 bases, with 17 bases sitting between them. CDR1 and CDR2 (germline): LNHDA, SQIVND (reference sequence). The CDR3 reads CASSLNSLTGSGANVLTF. CDR3 bases: TGTGCCAGTAGTCTAAACAGCCTGACCGGCTCTGGGGCCAACGTCCTGACTTTC. Filled out from reference TRBV19 and TRBJ2-6, the complete variable domain reads DGGITQSPKYLFRKEGQNVTLSCEQNLNHDAMYWYRQDPGQGLRLIYYSQIVNDFQKGDIAEGYSVSREKKESFPLTVTSAQKNPTAFYLCASSLNSLTGSGANVLTFGAGSRLTVL.

The rearrangement joins TRBV28 to TRBJ1-5; 9 nucleotides agree with TRBD1. This CDR3 has 15 amino acids. Unmatched junction bases numbered 5, after V lost 2 bases and J lost 6 bases. Germline-derived CDR1 and CDR2 are MDHEN and SYDVKM. CDR3 sequence: CASSLRDRDSQPQHF. The CDR3 DNA reads TGTGCCAGCAGTTTAAGGGACAGGGATTCTCAGCCCCAGCATTTT.

V usage is TRBV7-9 and J usage is TRBJ2-7; D remains unclear. The CDR3 has 13 residues. In germline, CDR1 is SEHNR, CDR2 FQNEAQ (reference sequence). V lost 2 bases, J lost 4 bases, and 9 bases lay in between. The CDR3 loop is CASSLMAQYEQYF. In DNA form, the CDR3 reads TGTGCCAGCAGCTTAATGGCCCAGTACGAGCAGTACTTC.

The chain recombines TRBV7-2 with TRBJ2-7; no clear D gene. Per the germline V gene, CDR1 is SGHTA and CDR2 is FQGNSA. The CDR3 extends over 11 amino acids. V was shortened by 4 bases and J by 2 bases, with 3 bases between the two germline ends. The CDR3 spells CASSSTYEQYF. The CDR3 DNA sequence: TGTGCCAGCAGCTCAACCTACGAGCAGTACTTC.

The genes are TRBV5-6 and TRBJ2-3; TRBD2 might be the D (6 bases). V was trimmed by 4 bases and J by 0 bases, leaving 15 bases between them. Looked up from germline, CDR1 is SGHDT and CDR2 is YYEEEE. The CDR3 runs 16 residues. The CDR3 reads CASSPGTGSSTDTQYF. In nucleotides, the CDR3 is TGTGCCAGCAGCCCGGGGACTGGCTCAAGCACAGATACGCAGTATTTT.

The rearrangement uses TRBV6-5 and TRBJ1-1; weak D call: TRBD1 (5 bases). The V gene lost 5 bases and the J gene lost 3 bases, with 10 bases spanning the gap. Germline values: CDR1 MNHEY, CDR2 SVGAGI. This CDR3 comprises 13 residues. CDR3 in amino acids: CASSRGVDTEAFF. CDR3 nucleotides: TGTGCCAGCAGTAGGGGTGTGGACACTGAAGCTTTCTTT.

This clone was counted once. V gene TRBV28 combines with J gene TRBJ1-4; 8 bases align to TRBD1. The ends lost 4 bases at V and 5 bases at J; junction bases unmatched: 3. The CDR3 runs to 14 residues. The germline V gene has CDR1 MDHEN and CDR2 SYDVKM. The CDR3 DNA sequence: TGTGCCAGCAGTTCCAGGGGGCGGAATGAAAAACTGTTTTTT. Translation: CASSSRGRNEKLFF.

The rearrangement joins TRBV19 to TRBJ2-7; TRBD1 or TRBD2 may be the D gene (6 bases each). The V and J ends lost 3 bases and 4 bases respectively, with 19 bases between them. Germline CDR1 reads LNHDA; CDR2 reads SQIVND (reference sequence). This CDR3 spans 16 amino acids. As DNA, the CDR3 is TGTGCCAGTAGTATCGGGGGCGGACAGCTCCAATACGAGCAGTACTTC. Translation: CASSIGGGQLQYEQYF. Supplemented by reference TRBV19 and TRBJ2-7, the full variable domain reads DGGITQSPKYLFRKEGQNVTLSCEQNLNHDAMYWYRQDPGQGLRLIYYSQIVNDFQKGDIAEGYSVSREKKESFPLTVTSAQKNPTAFYLCASSIGGGQLQYEQYFGPGTRLTVT.

This chain joins TRBV5-4 and TRBJ1-2; TRBD1 aligns across 8 bases. CDR1 and CDR2 from the germline V gene are SGHNT and YYREEE (reference sequence). The length of the CDR3 is 15 residues. With 3 bases clipped from V and 7 bases from J, the junction kept 11 bases outside the gene matches. CDR3 nucleotides: TGTGCCAGCAGCTCGCCCCTACAGGGGGGGAGTGGCTACACCTTC. Translated: CASSSPLQGGSGYTF. Using reference TRBV5-4 and TRBJ1-2 for the parts outside the CDR3, the full variable domain is ETGVTQSPTHLIKTRGQQVTLRCSSQSGHNTVSWYQQALGQGPQFIFQYYREEENGRGNFPPRFSGLQFPNYSSELNVNALELDDSALYLCASSSPLQGGSGYTFGSGTRLTVV.

The chain carries TRBV2 and TRBJ1-2; no reliable D call. Germline V lookup: CDR1 SNHLY, CDR2 FYNNEI. V lost 5 bases and J 2 bases, leaving 15 bases between the germline ends. This CDR3 has 15 residues. The DNA for the CDR3 is TGTGCCAGCAGTCATACTTGGCAGGAGAACTATGGCTACACCTTC. Protein product: CASSHTWQENYGYTF.

This sequence joins TRBV19 and TRBJ1-6; maybe TRBD1 (5 bases). V gave up 2 bases and J gave up 6 bases, with 11 bases separating them. The CDR3 runs 15 residues. In germline, CDR1 is LNHDA, CDR2 SQIVND (reference sequence). The CDR3 DNA sequence: TGTGCCAGTAGTATATCTGGGACGGGTAATTCACCCCTCCACTTT. This gives the protein CASSISGTGNSPLHF.

The chain is built from TRBV24-1 and TRBJ2-1, with TRBD1 matching 9 bases. CDR1 and CDR2 (germline): KGHDR, SFDVKD. V was clipped by 9 bases and J by 8 bases; unmatched bases: 10. The CDR3 totals 14 residues. CDR3 in amino acids: CATGRDRASDEQFF. In DNA form, the CDR3 reads TGTGCCACCGGGCGGGACAGGGCGTCCGATGAGCAGTTCTTC.

This clone was found once. V and J are TRBV28 and TRBJ2-1; D unresolved. CDR3 length: 14 amino acids. Germline V gene lookup returns CDR1 MDHEN and CDR2 SYDVKM. V lost 6 bases and J 0 bases, leaving 9 bases between the germline ends. The CDR3 bases are TGTGCCAGCAGAGCGTCGAGCTCCTACAATGAGCAGTTCTTC. Its translation is CASRASSSYNEQFF.